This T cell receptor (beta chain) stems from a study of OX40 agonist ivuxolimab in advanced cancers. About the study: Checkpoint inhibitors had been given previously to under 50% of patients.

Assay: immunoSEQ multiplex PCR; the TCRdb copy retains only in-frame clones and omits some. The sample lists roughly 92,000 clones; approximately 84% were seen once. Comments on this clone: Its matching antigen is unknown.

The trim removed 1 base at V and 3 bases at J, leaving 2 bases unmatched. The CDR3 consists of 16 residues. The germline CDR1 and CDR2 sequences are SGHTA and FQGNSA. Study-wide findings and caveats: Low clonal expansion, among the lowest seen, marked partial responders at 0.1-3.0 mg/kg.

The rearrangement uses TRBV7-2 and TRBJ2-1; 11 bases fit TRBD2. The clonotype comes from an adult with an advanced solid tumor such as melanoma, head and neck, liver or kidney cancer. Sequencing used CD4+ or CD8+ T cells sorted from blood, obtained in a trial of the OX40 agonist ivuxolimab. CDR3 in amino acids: CASSLVAGGGYNEQFF. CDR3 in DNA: TGTGCCAGCAGCTTAGTAGCGGGAGGGGGCTACAATGAGCAGTTCTTC. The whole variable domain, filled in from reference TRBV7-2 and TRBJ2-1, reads GAGVSQSPSNKVTEKGKDVELRCDPISGHTALYWYRQSLGQGLEFLIYFQGNSAPDKSGLPSDRFSAERTGGSVSTLTIQRTQQEDSAVYLCASSLVAGGGYNEQFFGPGTRLTVL.